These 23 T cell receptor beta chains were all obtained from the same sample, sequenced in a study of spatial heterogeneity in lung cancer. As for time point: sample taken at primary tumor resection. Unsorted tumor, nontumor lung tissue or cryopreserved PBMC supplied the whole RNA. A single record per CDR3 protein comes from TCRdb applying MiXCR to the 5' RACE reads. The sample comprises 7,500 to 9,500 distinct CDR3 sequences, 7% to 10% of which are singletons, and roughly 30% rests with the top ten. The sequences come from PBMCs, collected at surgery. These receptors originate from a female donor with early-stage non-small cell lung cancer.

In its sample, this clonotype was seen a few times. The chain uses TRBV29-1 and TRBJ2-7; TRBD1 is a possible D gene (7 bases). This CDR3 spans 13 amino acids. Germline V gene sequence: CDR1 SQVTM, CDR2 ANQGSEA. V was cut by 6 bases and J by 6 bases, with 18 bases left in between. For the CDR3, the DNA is TGCAGCGTCGGCCGGGGGACAGCAACCGAGCAGTACTTC. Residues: CSVGRGTATEQYF.

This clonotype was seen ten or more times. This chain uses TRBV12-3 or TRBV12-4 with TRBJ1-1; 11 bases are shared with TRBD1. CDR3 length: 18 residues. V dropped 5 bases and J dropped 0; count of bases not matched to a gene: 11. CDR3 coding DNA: TGTGCCAGCAGTACTCCAACCGGGACAGGGGGACTGAACACTGAAGCTTTCTTT. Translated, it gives CASSTPTGTGGLNTEAFF.

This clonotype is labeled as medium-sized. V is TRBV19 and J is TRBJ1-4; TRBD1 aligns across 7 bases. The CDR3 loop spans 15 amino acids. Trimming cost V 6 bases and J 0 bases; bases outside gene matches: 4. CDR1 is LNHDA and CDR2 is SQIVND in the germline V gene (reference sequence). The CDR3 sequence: CASRQQGATNEKLFF. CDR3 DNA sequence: TGTGCCAGTAGGCAGCAGGGGGCAACTAATGAAAAACTGTTTTTT.

The CDR3 loop reads CSVASGQGHGYTF. CDR3 DNA sequence: TGCAGCGTTGCATCGGGACAGGGACATGGCTACACCTTC. This rearrangement joins TRBV29-1 to TRBJ1-2; TRBD1 agrees at 9 bases. CDR3 length: 13 amino acids. After removal of 4 bases from V and 6 bases from J, the junction contained 6 bases not matched to a gene. The germline CDR1 and CDR2 sequences are SQVTM and ANQGSEA.

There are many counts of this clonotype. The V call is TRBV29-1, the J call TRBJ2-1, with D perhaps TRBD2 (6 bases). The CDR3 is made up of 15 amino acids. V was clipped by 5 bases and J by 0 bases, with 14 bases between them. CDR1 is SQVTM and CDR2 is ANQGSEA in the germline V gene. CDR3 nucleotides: TGCAGCGTTACAGACGGGAGACACTCCTACAATGAGCAGTTCTTC. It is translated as CSVTDGRHSYNEQFF.

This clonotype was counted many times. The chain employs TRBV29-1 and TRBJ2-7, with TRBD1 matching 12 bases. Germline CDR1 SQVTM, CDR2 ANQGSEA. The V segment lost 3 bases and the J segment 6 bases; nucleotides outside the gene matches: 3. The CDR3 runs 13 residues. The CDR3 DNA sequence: TGCAGCGTTGAGGGACAGGGGGCTTTCGAGCAGTACTTC. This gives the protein CSVEGQGAFEQYF.

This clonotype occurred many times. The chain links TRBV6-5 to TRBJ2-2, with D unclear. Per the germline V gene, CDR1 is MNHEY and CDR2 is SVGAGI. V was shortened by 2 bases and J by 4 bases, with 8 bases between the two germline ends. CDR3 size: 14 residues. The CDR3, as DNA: TGTGCCAGCAGTTACCAACAGCTCACCGGGGAGCTGTTTTTT. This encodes CASSYQQLTGELFF.

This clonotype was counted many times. The CDR3 coding sequence is TGTGCCATCAGTTCCGGGACGACCAGCGGTCACACCGGGGAGCTGTTTTTT. This encodes CAISSGTTSGHTGELFF. The V call is TRBV10-3, the J call TRBJ2-2, with D tentatively TRBD1 or TRBD2 (5 bases each). Deletions cut 5 bases from V and 3 bases from J, with 19 bases between. This CDR3 is built from 17 residues. From germline, CDR1 is ENHRY and CDR2 SYGVKD.

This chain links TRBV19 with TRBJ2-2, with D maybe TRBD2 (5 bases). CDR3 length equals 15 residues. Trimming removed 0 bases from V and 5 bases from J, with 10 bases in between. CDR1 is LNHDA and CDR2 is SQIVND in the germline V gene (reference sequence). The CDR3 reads CASSIEAGRTGELFF. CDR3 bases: TGTGCCAGTAGTATAGAGGCGGGCAGGACCGGGGAGCTGTTTTTT.

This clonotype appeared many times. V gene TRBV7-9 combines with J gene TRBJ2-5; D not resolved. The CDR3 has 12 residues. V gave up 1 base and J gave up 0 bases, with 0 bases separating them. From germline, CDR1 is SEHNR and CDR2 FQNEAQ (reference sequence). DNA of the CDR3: TGTGCCAGCAGCTTAGACCAAGAGACCCAGTACTTC. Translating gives CASSLDQETQYF. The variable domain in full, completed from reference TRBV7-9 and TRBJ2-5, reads DTGVSQNPRHKITKRGQNVTFRCDPISEHNRLYWYRQTLGQGPEFLTYFQNEAQLEKSRLLSDRFSAERPKGSFSTLEIQRTEQGDSAMYLCASSLDQETQYFGPGTRLLVL.

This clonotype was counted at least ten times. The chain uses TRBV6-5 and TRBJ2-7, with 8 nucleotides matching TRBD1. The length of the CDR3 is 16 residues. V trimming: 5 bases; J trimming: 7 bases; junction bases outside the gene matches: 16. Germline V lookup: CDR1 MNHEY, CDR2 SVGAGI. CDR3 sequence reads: CASSLRAQGATLEQYF. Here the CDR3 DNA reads TGTGCCAGCAGTCTAAGGGCGCAGGGGGCGACTCTGGAGCAGTACTTC.

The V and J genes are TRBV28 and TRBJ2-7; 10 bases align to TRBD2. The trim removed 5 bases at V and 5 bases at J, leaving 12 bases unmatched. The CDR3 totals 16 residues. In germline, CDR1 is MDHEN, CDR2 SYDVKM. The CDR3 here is CASSAAWASGSHEQYF. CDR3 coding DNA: TGTGCCAGCAGTGCTGCCTGGGCTAGCGGGAGTCACGAGCAGTACTTC.

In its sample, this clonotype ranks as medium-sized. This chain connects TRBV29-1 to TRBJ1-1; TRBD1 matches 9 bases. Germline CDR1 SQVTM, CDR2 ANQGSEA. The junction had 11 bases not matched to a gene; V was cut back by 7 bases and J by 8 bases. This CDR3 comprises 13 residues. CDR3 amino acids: CSGDTGTGTEAFF. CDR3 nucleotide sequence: TGCAGCGGGGATACCGGGACAGGGACCGAAGCTTTCTTT.

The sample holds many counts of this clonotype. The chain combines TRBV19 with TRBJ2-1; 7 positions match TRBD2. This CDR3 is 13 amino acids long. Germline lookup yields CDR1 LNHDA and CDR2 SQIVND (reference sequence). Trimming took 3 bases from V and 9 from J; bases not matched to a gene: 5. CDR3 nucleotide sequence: TGTGCCAGTAGTATCGCTAGCGGCCCTGAGCAGTTCTTC. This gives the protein CASSIASGPEQFF.

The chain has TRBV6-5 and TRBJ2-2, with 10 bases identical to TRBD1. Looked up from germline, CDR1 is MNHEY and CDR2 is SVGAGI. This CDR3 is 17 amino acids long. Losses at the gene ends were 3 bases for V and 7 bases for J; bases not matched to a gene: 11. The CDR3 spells CASSYSGPWTGGGELFF. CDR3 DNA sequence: TGTGCCAGCAGTTATTCGGGACCTTGGACAGGGGGCGGGGAGCTGTTTTTT.

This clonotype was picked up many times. CDR3 DNA sequence: TGTGCCAGCAGCTTTCCCTTACTAGCGGGGCCTAATGAGCAGTACTTC. Translated, it gives CASSFPLLAGPNEQYF. The rearrangement joins TRBV5-8 to TRBJ2-7; 10 positions agree with TRBD2. This CDR3 has 16 residues. The germline CDR1 and CDR2 sequences are SGHTS and YDEGEE. V lost 2 bases and J lost 7; bases outside the gene matches: 12.

DNA for the CDR3: TGCGCCAGCACGGGTGGGGACATTCAAGAGACCCAGTACTTC. It yields the protein CASTGGDIQETQYF. This rearrangement joins TRBV5-1 to TRBJ2-5; tentative D call: TRBD1 (6 bases). The germline V gene encodes CDR1 SGHRS and CDR2 YFSETQ. This CDR3 comprises 14 residues. Trimming pared 6 bases from V and 2 bases from J, leaving 14 bases between.

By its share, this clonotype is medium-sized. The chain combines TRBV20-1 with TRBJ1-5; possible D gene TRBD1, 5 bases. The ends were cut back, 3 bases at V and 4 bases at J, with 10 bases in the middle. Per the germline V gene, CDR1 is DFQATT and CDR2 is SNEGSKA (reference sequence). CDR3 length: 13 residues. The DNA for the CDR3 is TGCAGTGCTAGGGGGGATGGGAATCAGCCCCAGCATTTT. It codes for CSARGDGNQPQHF.

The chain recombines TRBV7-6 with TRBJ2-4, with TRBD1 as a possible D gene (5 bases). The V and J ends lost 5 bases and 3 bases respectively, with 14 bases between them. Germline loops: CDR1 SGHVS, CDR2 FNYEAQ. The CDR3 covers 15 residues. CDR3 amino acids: CASSQRQGIKNIQYF. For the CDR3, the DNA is TGTGCCAGCAGCCAAAGGCAGGGTATCAAAAACATTCAGTACTTC.

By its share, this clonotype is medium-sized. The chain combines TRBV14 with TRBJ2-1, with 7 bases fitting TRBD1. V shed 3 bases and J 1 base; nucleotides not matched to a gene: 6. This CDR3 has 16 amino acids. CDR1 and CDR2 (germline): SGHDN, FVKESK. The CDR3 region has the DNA TGTGCCAGCAGCCACCGACAGGGTGGGTCCTACAATGAGCAGTTCTTC. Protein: CASSHRQGGSYNEQFF.

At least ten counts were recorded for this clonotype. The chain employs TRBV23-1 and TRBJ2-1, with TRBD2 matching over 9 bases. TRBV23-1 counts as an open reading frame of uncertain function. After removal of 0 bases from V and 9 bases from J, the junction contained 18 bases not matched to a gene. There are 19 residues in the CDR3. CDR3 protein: CASSQSPSGIWFRIGEQFF. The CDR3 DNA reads TGCGCCAGCAGTCAATCTCCTAGCGGGATCTGGTTCCGAATTGGTGAGCAGTTCTTC.

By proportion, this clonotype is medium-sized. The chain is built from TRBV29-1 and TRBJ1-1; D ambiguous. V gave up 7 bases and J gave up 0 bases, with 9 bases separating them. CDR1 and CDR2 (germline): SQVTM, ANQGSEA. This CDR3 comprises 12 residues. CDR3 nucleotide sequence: TGCAGCGGGTCCCAGGTGAACACTGAAGCTTTCTTT. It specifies CSGSQVNTEAFF.

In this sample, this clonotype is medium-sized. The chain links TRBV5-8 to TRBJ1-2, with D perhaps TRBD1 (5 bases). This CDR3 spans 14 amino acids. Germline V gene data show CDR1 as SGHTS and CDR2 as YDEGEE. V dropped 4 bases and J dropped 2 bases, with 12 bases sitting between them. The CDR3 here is CASSRGIGNYGYTF. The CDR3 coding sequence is TGTGCCAGCAGCCGGGGGATAGGCAACTATGGCTACACCTTC. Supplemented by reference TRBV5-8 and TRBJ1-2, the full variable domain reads EAGVTQSPTHLIKTRGQQATLRCSPISGHTSVYWYQQALGLGLQFLLWYDEGEERNRGNFPPRFSGRQFPNYSSELNVNALELEDSALYLCASSRGIGNYGYTFGSGTRLTVV.